The 11 T cell receptor beta chains in this list originate from one sample, sequenced in a study of cytomegalovirus exposure and HLA in healthy donors. The PCR was carried out with 60 Vbeta primers and 13 Jbeta primers. Profiled with immunoSEQ multiplex PCR; TCRdb holds only in-frame clones, not every one. The sample lists some 150,000 clones, 75% to 90% occurring once. Sequenced: PBMCs. The receptors were sampled from a man aged 25-45 years in good health and CMV-seronegative.

The V call is TRBV13, the J call TRBJ2-7; D unclear. The CDR3 length is 15 residues. Germline lookup yields CDR1 PRHDT and CDR2 FYEKMQ (reference sequence). Trimming pared 0 bases from V and 2 bases from J, leaving 11 bases between. CDR3 residues: CASSLGRLETYEQYF. Here the CDR3 DNA reads TGTGCCAGCAGCTTAGGCCGACTGGAGACCTACGAGCAGTACTTC.

The chain has TRBV29-1 and TRBJ2-3, with 7 bases matching TRBD2. The CDR3 is made up of 14 amino acids. V dropped 8 bases and J dropped 1; count of bases not matched to a gene: 9. Germline CDR1 reads SQVTM; CDR2 reads ANQGSEA. The CDR3 DNA is TGCAGCATCTGGGGGGGTGGTGGCACAGATACGCAGTATTTT. Translation gives CSIWGGGGTDTQYF.

The V gene is TRBV9, the J gene TRBJ1-1; D not resolved. V was trimmed by 4 bases and J by 1 base, leaving 20 bases between them. Looked up from germline, CDR1 is SGDLS and CDR2 is YYNGEE. There are 17 residues in the CDR3. The CDR3 sequence: CASSLSGSGDTNTEAFF. The CDR3 DNA is TGTGCCAGCAGCTTAAGTGGTTCTGGTGACACGAACACTGAAGCTTTCTTT.

V and J are TRBV7-9 and TRBJ1-5, with D hard to call. The CDR3 spans 13 residues. Germline CDR1 and CDR2: SEHNR and FQNEAQ (reference sequence). The ends were cut back, 5 bases at V and 0 bases at J, with 5 bases in the middle. CDR3 region: CASSLNSNQPQHF. Written as DNA, the CDR3 is TGTGCCAGCAGCCTTAATAGCAATCAGCCCCAGCATTTT.

This chain connects TRBV27 to TRBJ1-3; tentative D call: TRBD1 (5 bases). This CDR3 region has 14 residues. V lost 4 bases and J lost 8, with 15 bases in between. Germline CDR1 reads MNHEY; CDR2 reads SMNVEV (reference sequence). CDR3 in amino acids: CASSSRGELDTIYF. In DNA form, the CDR3 reads TGTGCCAGCAGTTCTCGGGGGGAATTAGACACCATATATTTT.

V gene TRBV4-2 combines with J gene TRBJ1-5, with D possibly matching TRBD1 (6 bases). The V end was cut by 0 bases, the J end by 3 bases, with 18 bases between. The CDR3 has 18 amino acids. The germline CDR1 and CDR2 sequences are LGHNA and YNFKEQ. The CDR3 here is CASSQEGGAAYDNQPQHF. CDR3 coding DNA: TGTGCCAGCAGCCAAGAGGGGGGGGCAGCTTACGACAATCAGCCCCAGCATTTT.

The J gene is TRBJ2-1, the V gene TRBV28, with 10 bases that match TRBD2. The CDR3 has 16 amino acids. The junction had 5 bases not matched to a gene; V was cut back by 2 bases and J by 4 bases. Germline CDR1 MDHEN, CDR2 SYDVKM. The CDR3 is CASSLLAGEGYNEQFF. The CDR3 bases are TGTGCCAGCAGTTTACTAGCGGGAGAAGGGTACAATGAGCAGTTCTTC.

The J gene is TRBJ1-2, the V gene TRBV29-1; D ambiguous. Germline V gives CDR1 SQVTM, CDR2 ANQGSEA. The V and J ends lost 0 bases and 4 bases respectively, with 6 bases between them. CDR3 length: 12 amino acids. This CDR3 reads CSVEETGYGYTF. Here the CDR3 DNA reads TGCAGCGTTGAAGAAACGGGCTATGGCTACACCTTC.

This chain connects TRBV4-3 to TRBJ2-2; perhaps TRBD1 as D (6 bases). The V gene lost 5 bases and the J gene lost 3 bases, with 13 bases spanning the gap. CDR3 length equals 15 residues. Germline lookup yields CDR1 LGHNA and CDR2 YSLEER. The CDR3 reads CASSFRDTHTGELFF. Here the CDR3 DNA reads TGCGCCAGCAGCTTCCGGGACACGCACACCGGGGAGCTGTTTTTT.

The chain is built from TRBV5-1 and TRBJ1-2, with D tentatively TRBD1 (6 bases). V shed 1 base and J shed 3 bases, with 10 bases lying between them. This CDR3 region has 14 residues. Germline CDR1 reads SGHRS; CDR2 reads YFSETQ. The CDR3 here is CASSLTRGDYGYTF. In nucleotides, the CDR3 is TGCGCCAGCAGCTTGACCAGGGGTGACTATGGCTACACCTTC. Looking up the rest from reference TRBV5-1 and TRBJ1-2 gives the full variable domain: KAGVTQTPRYLIKTRGQQVTLSCSPISGHRSVSWYQQTPGQGLQFLFEYFSETQRNKGNFPGRFSGRQFSNSRSEMNVSTLELGDSALYLCASSLTRGDYGYTFGSGTRLTVV.

This chain joins TRBV5-5 and TRBJ2-1, with TRBD2 matching over 11 bases. CDR3 size: 17 residues. Trimming cost V 4 bases and J 0 bases; bases outside gene matches: 6. Germline CDR1 reads SGHKS; CDR2 reads YYEKEE (reference sequence). The CDR3: CASSPTSGTSSYNEQFF. The CDR3 region has the DNA TGTGCCAGCAGCCCGACTAGCGGGACAAGCTCCTACAATGAGCAGTTCTTC.